A selection of T cell receptor beta chains follows, all from one sample in a study of CD8 T cells in ankylosing spondylitis. Each CDR3 protein is one row after TCRdb ran MiXCR on the 5' RACE reads. The sample includes about 800,000 distinct CDR3 sequences, 12% of them seen just once. The sequenced sample was blood, either unsorted or a sorted T cell fraction (not recorded which). The source is a male donor with ankylosing spondylitis. CDR3s include the opening cysteine and the closing phenylalanine or tryptophan. Fields, in order: clone size, V gene, J gene, D gene, CDR3 DNA, CDR3 protein. D genes are given only for firm matches. Rows may omit the clone size; those that give it use once, few, many or a size class.

few	TRBV20-1	TRBJ1-1	TRBD1	TGCAGTGCTAGGGACAGGCACGGCGGCACTGAAGCTTTCTTT	CSARDRHGGTEAFF
few	TRBV25-1	TRBJ2-1	NA	TGTGCCAGCCTGGAGGCGTCGAGCTCCTACAATGAGCAGTTCTTC	CASLEASSSYNEQFF
few	TRBV6-5	TRBJ2-7	NA	TGTGCCAGCAGTTACTCACTAGCATACTCCTACGAGCAGTACTTC	CASSYSLAYSYEQYF
NA	TRBV24-1	TRBJ2-1	NA	TGTGCCACCAGTGATTGGGTGCGGGGCTACAATGAGCAGTTCTTC	CATSDWVRGYNEQFF
many	TRBV5-1	TRBJ2-7	TRBD1	TGCGCCAGCAGCTTGGAAGGGACAGCGAGAGGGTACGAGCAGTACTTC	CASSLEGTARGYEQYF
many	TRBV9	TRBJ1-5	NA	TGTGCCAGCAGCGGCCGGGACACCGCGCAGCCCCAGCATTTT	CASSGRDTAQPQHF
few	TRBV18	TRBJ2-7	TRBD2	TGTGCCAGCTCCAGCCGGGGAGGGGAGCAGTACTTC	CASSSRGGEQYF
NA	TRBV7-6	TRBJ2-5	NA	TGTGCCAGCAGCTCATCAGGGGACGGGGAGACCCAGTACTTC	CASSSSGDGETQYF
few	TRBV20-1	TRBJ2-2	TRBD2	TGCAGTGCTAGAGATCCCCGGGGGGGGAGAAACACCGGGGAGCTGTTTTTT	CSARDPRGGRNTGELFF
NA	TRBV5-1	TRBJ2-1	NA	TGCGCCAGCAGCTTGGGGGGGGTCAGCGCCTACAATGAGCAGTTCTTC	CASSLGGVSAYNEQFF
NA	TRBV20-1	TRBJ2-7	TRBD2	TGCAGTGCTTTAGCGGGGGGAGCGGCCTACGAGCAGTACTTC	CSALAGGAAYEQYF
NA	TRBV20-1	TRBJ2-5	TRBD1	TGCAGTGCTCCTGGACAGGGGGTTGAGACCCAGTACTTC	CSAPGQGVETQYF
NA	TRBV9	TRBJ2-1	NA	TGTGCCAGCAGCCAACAACCAAGCTCCTACAATGAGCAGTTCTTC	CASSQQPSSYNEQFF
NA	TRBV4-1	TRBJ2-3	TRBD2	TGCGCCAGCAGCCAATTCCCGGGACTAGCGGGAGTCAGAGATACGCAGTATTTT	CASSQFPGLAGVRDTQYF
few	TRBV20-1	TRBJ1-1	NA	TGCAGTGCTAGAGATGGGGGTAGACTTTACATGAACACTGAAGCTTTCTTT	CSARDGGRLYMNTEAFF
many	TRBV5-1	TRBJ2-6	NA	TGCGCCAGCAGCTTGGTATACTCTGGGGCCAACGTCCTGACTTTC	CASSLVYSGANVLTF
NA	TRBV7-2	TRBJ1-4	NA	TGTGCCAGCAGCCCCCGTCGGGAGACTAATGAAAAACTGTTTTTT	CASSPRRETNEKLFF
NA	TRBV20-1	TRBJ2-1	NA	TGCAGTGCTAGAGCCGCTGGTCGAGATGGGAACAATGAGCAGTTCTTC	CSARAAGRDGNNEQFF
many	TRBV7-2	TRBJ1-6	NA	TGTGCCAGCAGCTTTCAAGGGGGAGGGAATTCACCCCTCCACTTT	CASSFQGGGNSPLHF
few	TRBV20-1	TRBJ2-3	NA	TGCAGTGCTAAGCTGGCCTCTAGCACAGATACGCAGTATTTT	CSAKLASSTDTQYF
many	TRBV5-1	TRBJ2-1	NA	TGCGCCAGCAGCTTGGGTCGGGACAACTACAATGAGCAGTTCTTC	CASSLGRDNYNEQFF
many	TRBV6-1	TRBJ1-2	TRBD1	TGTGCCAGCAGCTCGACTATAGGACAGGGCCTCGGCTACACCTTC	CASSSTIGQGLGYTF
NA	TRBV20-1	TRBJ1-1	TRBD1	TGCAGTGCGGCCGGGACAGCGAACACTGAAGCTTTCTTT	CSAAGTANTEAFF
few	TRBV20-1	TRBJ2-7	NA	TGCAGTGCTAGAGAGAACGTTGTCGCCTACGAGCAGTACTTC	CSARENVVAYEQYF
few	TRBV20-1	TRBJ2-5	NA	TGCAGTGCCCCAGGACAATCCGAGACCCAGTACTTC	CSAPGQSETQYF
many	TRBV20-1	TRBJ2-7	NA	TGCAGTGCCCCAACGGCCGGAAGAATGCTCTACGAGCAGTACTTC	CSAPTAGRMLYEQYF
once	TRBV24-1	TRBJ2-1	NA	TGTGCCACCAGTGACCCAAAGACAGGGAGGTCGGATGAGCAGTTCTTC	CATSDPKTGRSDEQFF
NA	TRBV5-4	TRBJ2-3	NA	TGTGCCAGCAGTAACAGCGCGCCTGATACGCAGTATTTT	CASSNSAPDTQYF
many	TRBV29-1	TRBJ1-4	TRBD1	TGCAGCGCCGGGACAGTTAATGAAAAACTGTTTTTT	CSAGTVNEKLFF
few	TRBV7-2	TRBJ1-1	NA	TGTGCCAGCAGCCGGATTGGCACTGAAGCTTTCTTT	CASSRIGTEAFF
NA	TRBV20-1	TRBJ2-7	NA	TGCAGTGCCCTCCCGGACACCTACGAGCAGTACTTC	CSALPDTYEQYF
few	TRBV12-3/TRBV12-4	TRBJ1-2	TRBD1	TGTGCCAGCAGCCCCGGAGCGGGACAGGGAACAGCTAACTATGGCTACACCTTC	CASSPGAGQGTANYGYTF
few	TRBV5-1	TRBJ2-7	NA	TGCGCCAGCAGCTTGTCGAACAACTACGAGCAGTACTTC	CASSLSNNYEQYF
NA	TRBV4-2	TRBJ2-3	NA	TGTGCCAGCAGCCAAGCCCGGCGAGAAGATACGCAGTATTTT	CASSQARREDTQYF
NA	TRBV4-1	TRBJ1-4	NA	TGCGCCAGCAGCCAGGGGCGGAGCCCAACTAATGAAAAACTGTTTTTT	CASSQGRSPTNEKLFF
few	TRBV4-1	TRBJ2-1	NA	TGCGCCAGCAGCCAGGATATAGTGGGGTATGAGCAGTTCTTC	CASSQDIVGYEQFF
few	TRBV20-1	TRBJ2-6	NA	TGCAGTGCTAGCCTTCCAGGGACTGGGGCCAACGTCCTGACTTTC	CSASLPGTGANVLTF
many	TRBV27	TRBJ2-4	NA	TGTGCCAGCAGTTCCCTTCTACGGTTAGCCAAAAACATTCAGTACTTC	CASSSLLRLAKNIQYF
many	TRBV5-5	TRBJ2-7	TRBD1	TGTGCCAGCAGCCGGGACAGAAACTCCTACGAGCAGTACTTC	CASSRDRNSYEQYF
once	TRBV12-3/TRBV12-4	TRBJ1-2	TRBD1	TGTGCCAGCAGAGCGACAGGGGGCTATGGCTACACCTTC	CASRATGGYGYTF
NA	TRBV4-3	TRBJ2-3	TRBD2	TGCGCCAGCAGCCAAGAAGGCGGGAGAAGCGATACGCAGTATTTT	CASSQEGGRSDTQYF
NA	TRBV5-1	TRBJ2-3	NA	TGCGCCAGCAGCTTTCAGTTTCGTAGCACAGATACGCAGTATTTT	CASSFQFRSTDTQYF
many	TRBV5-1	TRBJ2-1	NA	TGCGCCAGCAGCTTGGGAAGTGACAATGAGCAGTTCTTC	CASSLGSDNEQFF
many	TRBV12-3/TRBV12-4	TRBJ2-2	NA	TGTGCCAGCAGATTTCACACCGGGGAGCTGTTTTTT	CASRFHTGELFF
many	TRBV5-6	TRBJ2-3	NA	TGTGCCAGCAGCTTGCAGAGGGGCACAGATACGCAGTATTTT	CASSLQRGTDTQYF
NA	TRBV6-2/TRBV6-3	TRBJ2-5	NA	TGTGCCAGCAGTTTTGGTAAAGAGACCCAGTACTTC	CASSFGKETQYF